The source of this T cell receptor beta chain is a study of T cells in Graves' hyperthyroidism and ophthalmopathy. Study summary: Any treatment followed the collection of peripheral blood at initial diagnosis.

RNA transcripts yielded amplified TCR beta CDR3 regions. In the first-round RT-PCR of the TCR CDR3, the HTBI primer set was used. Using its own MiXCR run on the multiplex PCR reads, TCRdb lists one record per CDR3 protein. The table shows about 640,000 distinct CDR3 sequences, with about 20% occurring only once. The length of the CDR3 is 16 residues. The V end lost 6 bases, the J end lost 2 bases, and 19 bases lay between the germline ends. Germline V gives CDR1 SGDLS, CDR2 YYNGEE. This clonotype occurred a few times. PBMCs came from roughly 10 ml fresh peripheral blood. This TCR was recovered from a man aged 30-40 years with Graves' ophthalmopathy. The material sequenced was blood. V and J are TRBV9 and TRBJ2-3; D might be TRBD1 (5 bases). This chain's CDR3 is CASTKGSVSFTDTQYF. DNA of the CDR3: TGTGCCAGCACAAAGGGGTCGGTCTCCTTCACAGATACGCAGTATTTT.